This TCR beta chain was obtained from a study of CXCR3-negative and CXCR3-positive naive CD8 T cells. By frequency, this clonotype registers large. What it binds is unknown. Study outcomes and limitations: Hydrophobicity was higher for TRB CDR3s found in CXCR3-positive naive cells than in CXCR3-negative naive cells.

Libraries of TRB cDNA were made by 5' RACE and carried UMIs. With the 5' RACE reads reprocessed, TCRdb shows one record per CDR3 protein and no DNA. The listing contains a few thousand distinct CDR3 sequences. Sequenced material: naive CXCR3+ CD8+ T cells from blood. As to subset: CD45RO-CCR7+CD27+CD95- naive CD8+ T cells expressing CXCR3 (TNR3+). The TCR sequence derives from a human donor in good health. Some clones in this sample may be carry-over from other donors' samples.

The CDR3 spells CASSYLDEQYF. The rearrangement links TRBV6-2 or TRBV6-3 to TRBJ2-7. The germline gives CDR1 MNHEY, CDR2 SVGEGT. The CDR3 runs to 11 residues.